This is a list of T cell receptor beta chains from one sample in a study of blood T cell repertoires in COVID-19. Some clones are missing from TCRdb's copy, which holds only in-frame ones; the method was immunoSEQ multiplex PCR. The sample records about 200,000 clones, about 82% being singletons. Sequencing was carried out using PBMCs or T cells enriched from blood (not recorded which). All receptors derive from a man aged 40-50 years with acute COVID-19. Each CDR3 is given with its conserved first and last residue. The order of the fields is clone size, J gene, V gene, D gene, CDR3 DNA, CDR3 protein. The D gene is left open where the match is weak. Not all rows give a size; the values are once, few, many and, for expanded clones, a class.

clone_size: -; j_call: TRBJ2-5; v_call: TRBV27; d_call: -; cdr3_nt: TGTGCCAGCAGTCGACAGGGAGACGGGAGTGAGACCCAGTACTTC; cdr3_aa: CASSRQGDGSETQYF
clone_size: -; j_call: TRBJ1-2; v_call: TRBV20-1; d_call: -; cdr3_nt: TGCAGTGCTAGACAGGATAATGGCTACACCTTC; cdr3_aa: CSARQDNGYTF
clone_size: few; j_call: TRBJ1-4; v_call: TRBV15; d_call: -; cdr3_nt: TGTGCCACCAGCAGAGACCCAGGCCAGCGGAAACTGTTTTTT; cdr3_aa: CATSRDPGQRKLFF
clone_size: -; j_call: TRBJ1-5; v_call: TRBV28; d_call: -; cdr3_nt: TGTGCCAGCAGTTTATACTCGGGGGAACAGCCCCAGCATTTT; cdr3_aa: CASSLYSGEQPQHF
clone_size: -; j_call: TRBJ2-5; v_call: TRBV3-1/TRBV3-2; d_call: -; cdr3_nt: TGTGCCAGCAGCCCGACGACTAGACGGCAAGGGACCCAGTACTTC; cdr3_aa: CASSPTTRRQGTQYF
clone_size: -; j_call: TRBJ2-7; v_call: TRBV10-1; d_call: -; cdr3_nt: TGCGCCAGCAGTAAGGGGTTTGGGGACTACGAGCAGTACTTC; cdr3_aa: CASSKGFGDYEQYF
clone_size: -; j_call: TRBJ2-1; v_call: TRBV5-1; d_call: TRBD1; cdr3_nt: TGCGCCAGCAGCAGACAGGGCAACGATGAGCAGTTCTTC; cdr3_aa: CASSRQGNDEQFF
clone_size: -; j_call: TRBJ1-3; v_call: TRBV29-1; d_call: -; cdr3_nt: TGCAGCGTTGGACACGGCTCTGGAAACACCATATATTTT; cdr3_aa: CSVGHGSGNTIYF
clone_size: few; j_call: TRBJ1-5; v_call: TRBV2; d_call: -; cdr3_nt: TGTGCCAGCAGTATACAGGGAGGCAATCAGCCCCAGCATTTT; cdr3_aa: CASSIQGGNQPQHF
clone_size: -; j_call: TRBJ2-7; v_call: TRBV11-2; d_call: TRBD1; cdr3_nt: TGTGCCAGCAGCTCCGGACAGGGCTACGAGCAGTACTTC; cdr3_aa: CASSSGQGYEQYF
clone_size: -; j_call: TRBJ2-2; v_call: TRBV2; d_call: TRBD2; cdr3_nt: TGTGCCGCATGCCCTAGCGGGAAGGGGACCGGGGAGCTGTTTTTT; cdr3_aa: CAACPSGKGTGELFF
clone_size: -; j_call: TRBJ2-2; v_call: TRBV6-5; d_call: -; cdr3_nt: TGTGCCAGCAGTTCCCTCGCCGGGGAGCTGTTTTTT; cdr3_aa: CASSSLAGELFF
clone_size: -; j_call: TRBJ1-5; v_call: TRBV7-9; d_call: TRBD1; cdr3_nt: TGTGCCAGCAGCTTAGGACAGGGGATGAAACAGCCCCAGCATTTT; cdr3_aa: CASSLGQGMKQPQHF
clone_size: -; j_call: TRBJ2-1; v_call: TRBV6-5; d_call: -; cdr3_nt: TGTGCCAGCAGTTTCGCCCCAGGGAATGAGCAGTTCTTC; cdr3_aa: CASSFAPGNEQFF
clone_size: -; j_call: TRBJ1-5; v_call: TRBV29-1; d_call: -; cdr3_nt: TGCAGCGTTGAGATGGCAGGTACCAATCAGCCCCAGCATTTT; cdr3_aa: CSVEMAGTNQPQHF
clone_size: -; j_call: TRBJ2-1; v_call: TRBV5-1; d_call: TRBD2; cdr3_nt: TGCGCCAGCAGCTTGTCCGAGCGGGGGAATGAGCAGTTCTTC; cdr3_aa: CASSLSERGNEQFF
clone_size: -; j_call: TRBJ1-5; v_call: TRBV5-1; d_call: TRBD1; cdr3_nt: TGCGCCAGCAGCCCGGGGACAGGAGATCAGCCCCAGCATTTT; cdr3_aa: CASSPGTGDQPQHF
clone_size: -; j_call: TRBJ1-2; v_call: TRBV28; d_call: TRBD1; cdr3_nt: TGTGCCAGCAGTTTCCCAAGGGGGCATAGCTATGGCTACACCTTC; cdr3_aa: CASSFPRGHSYGYTF
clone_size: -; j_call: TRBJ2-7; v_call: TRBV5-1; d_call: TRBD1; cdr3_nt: TGCGCCAGCAGCTTGGGGACCCGACAGGGGGACGAGCAGTACTTC; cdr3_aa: CASSLGTRQGDEQYF
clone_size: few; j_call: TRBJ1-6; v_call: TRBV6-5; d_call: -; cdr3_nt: TGTGCCAGCAGCGAGGCCCTGCGAGGATCACCCCTCCACTTT; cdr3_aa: CASSEALRGSPLHF
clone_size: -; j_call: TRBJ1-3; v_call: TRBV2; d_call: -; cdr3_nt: TGTGCCAGCAGTGAAGGACGCGCAGGGGCGGGAAACACCATATATTTT; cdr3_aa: CASSEGRAGAGNTIYF
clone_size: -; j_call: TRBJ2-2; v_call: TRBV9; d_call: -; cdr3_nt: TGTGCCAGCAGCTGGACTAGGGGGGACACCGGGGAGCTGTTTTTT; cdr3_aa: CASSWTRGDTGELFF
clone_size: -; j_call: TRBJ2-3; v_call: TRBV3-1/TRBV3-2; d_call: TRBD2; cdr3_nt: TGTGCCAGCAGCAGAAGGACTAGCGGGGGGGCTACAGATACGCAGTATTTT; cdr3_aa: CASSRRTSGGATDTQYF
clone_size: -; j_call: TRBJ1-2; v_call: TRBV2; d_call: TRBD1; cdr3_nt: TGTGCCAGCAGTCAGGGGGCTGTTGACGGCTACACCTTC; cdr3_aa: CASSQGAVDGYTF
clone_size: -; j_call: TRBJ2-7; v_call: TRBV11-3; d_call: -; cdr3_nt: TGTGCCAGCAGCGATTGGCCGAACTACGAGCAGTACTTC; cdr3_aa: CASSDWPNYEQYF
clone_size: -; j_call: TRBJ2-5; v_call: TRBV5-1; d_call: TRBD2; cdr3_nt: TGCGCCAGCAGCTATAGCGGGGGCAAAGAGACCCAGTACTTC; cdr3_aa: CASSYSGGKETQYF
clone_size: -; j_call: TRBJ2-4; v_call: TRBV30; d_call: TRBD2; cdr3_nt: TGTGCCTGGACGGGACTAGCCCCCCGGGCCAAAAACATTCAGTACTTC; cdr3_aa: CAWTGLAPRAKNIQYF
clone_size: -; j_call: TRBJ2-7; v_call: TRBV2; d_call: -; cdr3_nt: TGTGCCAGCAGTGATGTGTCGGGTCGGGGCGAGCAGTACTTC; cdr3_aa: CASSDVSGRGEQYF
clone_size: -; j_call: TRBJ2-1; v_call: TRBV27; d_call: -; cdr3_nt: TGTGCCAGTGGGCGATATGAGCAGTTCTTC; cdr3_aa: CASGRYEQFF
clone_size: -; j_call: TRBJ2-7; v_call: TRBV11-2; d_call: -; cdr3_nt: TGTGCCAGCAGCTCAGGGGCTTACGAGCAGTACTTC; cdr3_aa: CASSSGAYEQYF
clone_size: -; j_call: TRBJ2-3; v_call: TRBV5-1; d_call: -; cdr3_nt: TGCGCCAGCAGCTTGCAGTCCCGCTGGGGGGGCACAGATACGCAGTATTTT; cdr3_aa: CASSLQSRWGGTDTQYF
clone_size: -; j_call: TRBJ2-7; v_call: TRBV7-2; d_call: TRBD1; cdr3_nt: TGTGCCAGCAGCGGACAGGGCCTGGTATACGAGCAGTACTTC; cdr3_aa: CASSGQGLVYEQYF
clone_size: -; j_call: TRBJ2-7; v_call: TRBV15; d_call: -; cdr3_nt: TGTGCCACCAGCTGGACAGTAAGGGACGAGCAGTACTTC; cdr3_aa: CATSWTVRDEQYF
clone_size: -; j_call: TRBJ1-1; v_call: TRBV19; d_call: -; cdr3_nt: TGTGCCAGCAAACGAAACCAGGCGAACACTGAAGCTTTCTTT; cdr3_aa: CASKRNQANTEAFF
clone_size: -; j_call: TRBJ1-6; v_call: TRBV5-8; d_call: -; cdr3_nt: TGTGCCAGCAGCTTGGTACCACTGAGCTCCTATAATTCACCCCTCCACTTT; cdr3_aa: CASSLVPLSSYNSPLHF
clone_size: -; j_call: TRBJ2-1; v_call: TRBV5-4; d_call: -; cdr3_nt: TGTGCCAGCAGAAGTCAACAGGGTAGGGCGTACAATGAGCAGTTCTTC; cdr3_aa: CASRSQQGRAYNEQFF
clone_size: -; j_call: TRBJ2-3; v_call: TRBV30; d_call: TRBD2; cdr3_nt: TGTGCCTGGAGCGGACTAGCGGGAGAGGGCACAGATACGCAGTATTTT; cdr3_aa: CAWSGLAGEGTDTQYF
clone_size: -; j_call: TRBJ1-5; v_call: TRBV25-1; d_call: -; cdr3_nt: TGTGCCAGCCGTAGGGGGAACCAGCCCCAGCATTTT; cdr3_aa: CASRRGNQPQHF
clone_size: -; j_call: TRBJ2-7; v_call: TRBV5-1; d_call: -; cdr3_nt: TGCGCCAGCAGCTTACAGGGTTGGGAGCAGTACTTC; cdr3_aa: CASSLQGWEQYF
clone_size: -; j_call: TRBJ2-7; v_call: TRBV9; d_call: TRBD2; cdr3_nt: TGTGCCAGCAGCGTAGCGGGGGGTGGAGGCTCCTACGAGCAGTACTTC; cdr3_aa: CASSVAGGGGSYEQYF
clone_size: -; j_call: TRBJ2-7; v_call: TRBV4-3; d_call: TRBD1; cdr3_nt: TGCGCCAGCAGCCAAGATTTGGGACAGAGCTACGAGCAGTACTTC; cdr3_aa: CASSQDLGQSYEQYF
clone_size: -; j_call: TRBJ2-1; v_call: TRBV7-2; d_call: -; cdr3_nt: TGTGCCAGCAGCTCCGGGGGGCGTGTGGGTGAGCAGTTCTTC; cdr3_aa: CASSSGGRVGEQFF
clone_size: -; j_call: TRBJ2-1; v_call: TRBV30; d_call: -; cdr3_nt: TGTGCCTGGAGATTAGTAGCGGAGGAGCAGTTCTTC; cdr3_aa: CAWRLVAEEQFF
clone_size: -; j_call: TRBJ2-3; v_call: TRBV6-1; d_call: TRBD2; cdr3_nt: TGTGCCAGCAGTGAACGGGGGGGGGACACAGATACGCAGTATTTT; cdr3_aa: CASSERGGDTDTQYF